There are many counts of the clone carrying this T cell receptor (beta chain). Antigen unknown. This CDR3 is 11 amino acids long. The V and J ends lost 8 bases and 0 bases respectively, with 4 bases between them. Per the germline V gene, CDR1 is MNHEY and CDR2 is SMNVEV (reference sequence). The data were obtained in a study of T cells in Graves' hyperthyroidism and ophthalmopathy. Notes on the study in general: Model output signaled ophthalmopathy a median 6.5 months ahead of onset.

The CDR3 regions of TCR beta were amplified from RNA transcripts. Primed by the HTBI set, a first-round RT-PCR was run on the TCR CDR3. TCRdb redid the calling of the multiplex PCR reads with MiXCR, one entry per CDR3 protein. The sample carries about 480,000 distinct CDR3 sequences, around an eighth recorded once. This TCR derives from a woman younger than 35 with Graves' hyperthyroidism. The V gene is TRBV27, the J gene TRBJ2-5; no clear D gene. Sequenced sample: blood. The chain's CDR3 is CASGYQETQYF. As DNA, the CDR3 is TGTGCCAGCGGGTACCAAGAGACCCAGTACTTC.